Shown below are 14 T cell receptor beta chains from a single sample sequenced in a study of T-cell reconstitution after alpha-beta-depleted transplantation in children. Preparation of the TCRbeta library was carried out with unique molecular identifiers. TCRdb reprocessed the PCR reads with MiXCR, giving one entry per CDR3 protein. The table lists around 200,000 distinct CDR3 sequences, 17% of them singletons. Source: PBMCs, mostly from graft donor cells, taken 360 days after TCRalphabeta/CD19-depleted stem cell transplant. The receptors stem from a male patient aged 2-15 years who had a stem cell transplant for acute lymphoblastic leukemia, so the T cells may come from the graft donor.

This CDR3 reads CASSYQGAYEQYF. DNA for the CDR3: TGTGCCAGCAGCTACCAGGGGGCCTACGAGCAGTACTTC. The chain employs TRBV11-2 and TRBJ2-7; 7 bases are shared with TRBD1. The length of the CDR3 is 13 residues. J was trimmed by 2 bases and V by 4 bases; bases with no gene match: 2. Germline V gene data show CDR1 as SGHAT and CDR2 as FQNNGV.

The rearrangement links TRBV5-1 to TRBJ2-3; D gene uncertain. The CDR3 contains 19 residues. CDR1 is SGHRS, CDR2 YFSETQ, per germline. The V end lost 0 bases, the J end lost 1 base, and 21 bases lay between the germline ends. The CDR3 region is CASSLASFSYQEGTDTQYF. CDR3 sequence (DNA): TGCGCCAGCAGCTTGGCCTCCTTCTCGTACCAAGAGGGCACAGATACGCAGTATTTT.

This chain links TRBV29-1 with TRBJ2-3, with 8 bases fitting TRBD1. The germline V gene has CDR1 SQVTM and CDR2 ANQGSEA. J gave up 3 bases and V 7 bases, and 6 bases lay outside the gene matches. The CDR3 length is 13 residues. The CDR3 bases are TGCAGCGCGGGGAGACAGGGGACAGATACGCAGTATTTT. Translating gives CSAGRQGTDTQYF.

The CDR3: CASSRTMNTEAFF. DNA for the CDR3: TGTGCCAGCAGCCGAACCATGAACACTGAAGCTTTCTTT. V gene TRBV7-7 combines with J gene TRBJ1-1; D uncertain. Trimming took off 5 bases at V and 0 bases at J, with 7 bases between the two ends. The germline V gene encodes CDR1 SSHAT and CDR2 FNYEAQ (reference sequence). The CDR3 runs to 13 residues.

This clonotype was recorded a few times. The chain couples TRBV7-2 to TRBJ2-5; 10 bases agree with TRBD2. The length of the CDR3 is 16 residues. Germline CDR1 is SGHTA and CDR2 is FQGNSA. V gave up 4 bases and J gave up 2 bases; unmatched junction bases: 7. The DNA of the CDR3 is TGTGCCAGCAGCTCCGGACTAGCGGTTTCTCAAGAGACCCAGTACTTC. Translated: CASSSGLAVSQETQYF.

The chain is built from TRBV7-8 and TRBJ2-3, with D possibly TRBD2 on 6 matching bases. Trimming left V 5 bases short and J 0 bases short, with 15 bases between. Germline-derived CDR1 and CDR2 are SGHVS and FQNEAQ. This CDR3 spans 16 amino acids. As DNA, the CDR3 is TGTGCCAGCAGCCCGCAATGGGGGGAGAGCACAGATACGCAGTATTTT. It specifies CASSPQWGESTDTQYF.

The chain joins TRBV25-1 to TRBJ1-2, with 7 bases aligning to TRBD1. Unmatched junction bases numbered 3, after V lost 2 bases and J lost 0 bases. CDR1 is MGHDK, CDR2 SYGVNS, per germline. This CDR3 is 15 amino acids long. The CDR3 loop reads CASSEPGGPNYGYTF. The CDR3 region has the DNA TGTGCCAGCAGTGAACCAGGGGGTCCTAACTATGGCTACACCTTC.

This clonotype has at least ten counts. A junction boundary mismatches the germline segment, possibly from a read error. The rearrangement uses TRBV7-9 and TRBJ2-3, with D unclear. This CDR3 spans 13 amino acids. CDR1 is SEHNR, CDR2 FQNEAQ, per germline (reference sequence). Here the CDR3 DNA reads TGCGCCAGCAGTCTGAGTGGCACAGATACGCAGTATTTT. Residues: CASSLSGTDTQYF.

The chain combines TRBV11-2 with TRBJ2-3, with TRBD2 matching over 7 bases. CDR3 length equals 15 residues. Germline V CDR1 and CDR2: SGHAT, FQNNGV. After removal of 1 base from V and 4 bases from J, the junction contained 5 bases not matched to a gene. As DNA, the CDR3 is TGTGCCAGCAGCTTAGCTGGGGGGGAGTCAGATACGCAGTATTTT. The encoded protein is CASSLAGGESDTQYF. The full variable domain, in which reference TRBV11-2 and TRBJ2-3 provide the parts outside the CDR3, is EAGVAQSPRYKIIEKRQSVAFWCNPISGHATLYWYQQILGQGPKLLIQFQNNGVVDDSQLPKDRFSAERLKGVDSTLKIQPAKLEDSAVYLCASSLAGGESDTQYFGPGTRLTVL.

The chain employs TRBV7-9 and TRBJ2-1, with D possibly being TRBD1 (6 bases). Trimming removed 6 bases from V and 4 bases from J, with 10 bases in between. The germline CDR1 and CDR2 sequences are SEHNR and FQNEAQ (reference sequence). The CDR3 is made up of 13 amino acids. CDR3 sequence reads: CASREQGYNEQFF. The CDR3 DNA is TGTGCCAGCAGAGAACAGGGTTACAATGAGCAGTTCTTC.

In this sample, this clonotype turned up once. This rearrangement joins TRBV19 to TRBJ2-2; D may be TRBD1 or TRBD2 (5 bases each). Trimming removed 2 bases at V and 1 base at J, with 8 bases between. This CDR3 is 15 amino acids long. Germline V gene data show CDR1 as LNHDA and CDR2 as SQIVND (reference sequence). CDR3 coding DNA: TGTGCCAGTAGTATATGGGACGGGAACACCGGGGAGCTGTTTTTT. Its translation is CASSIWDGNTGELFF.

This clonotype was seen only a few times. The CDR3 region is CASSGQIYEQYF. Written as DNA, the CDR3 is TGTGCCAGCAGTGGACAGATCTACGAGCAGTACTTC. The V call is TRBV25-1, the J call TRBJ2-7; D may be TRBD1 (5 bases). In germline, CDR1 is MGHDK, CDR2 SYGVNS. This CDR3 has 12 residues. Trimming shortened V by 4 bases and J by 3 bases, and 7 bases separated the two germline ends.

V and J are TRBV12-3 or TRBV12-4 and TRBJ2-5, with TRBD1 as a possible D gene (6 bases). The CDR3 contains 15 residues. V was pared by 8 bases and J by 0 bases, with 16 bases between. The CDR3 DNA is TGTGCCAGCCTTGTAGGCAGGGGAAACCAAGAGACCCAGTACTTC. Its translation is CASLVGRGNQETQYF.

CDR3 DNA: TGCAGCGCCGCTGGGACGGACTACGAGCAGTACTTC. Amino acids: CSAAGTDYEQYF. The chain recombines TRBV29-1 with TRBJ2-7; D tentatively fits TRBD1 or TRBD2 (5 bases each). Trimming shortened V by 7 bases and J by 3 bases, and 13 bases separated the two germline ends. The CDR3 length is 12 residues. Germline V gene lookup returns CDR1 SQVTM and CDR2 ANQGSEA.